This TCR beta chain comes out of a study of cytomegalovirus exposure and HLA in healthy donors. At the level of the study: Within an early data release were approximately 85 million unique TCRs drawn from HLA-typed donors.

A note on this clone: Its specificity is unknown.

13 Jbeta primers and 60 Vbeta primers were used for the PCR. Profiling relied on immunoSEQ multiplex PCR, and the TCRdb table lists in-frame clones only, not all of them. Of around 140,000 clones listed, 75% to 80% are singletons. V was clipped by 3 bases and J by 2 bases, with 11 bases between them. This CDR3 has 14 amino acids. Looked up from germline, CDR1 is SGHVS and CDR2 is FQNEAQ. Study findings and constraints: Highly shared sequence variants in one cluster were likely a sequencing artifact. Presence/absence analyses assumed roughly uniform sequencing depth across donors. Common viral pathogens (according to a later analysis) appeared linked to several of the most significant clusters.

The clonotype originates from a male donor in good health and CMV-seronegative. Specimen: PBMCs. The chain employs TRBV7-8 and TRBJ2-7; the D is unclear. The CDR3 loop is CASSFFPGPYEQYF. CDR3 nucleotide sequence: TGTGCCAGCAGCTTCTTCCCAGGTCCCTACGAGCAGTACTTC. Filled out from reference TRBV7-8 and TRBJ2-7, the complete variable domain reads GAGVSQSPRYKVAKRGQDVALRCDPISGHVSLFWYQQALGQGPEFLTYFQNEAQLDKSGLPSDRFFAERPEGSVSTLKIQRTQQEDSAVYLCASSFFPGPYEQYFGPGTRLTVT.